The next 27 T cell receptor beta chains were all read from a single sample in a study of shared clonotypes between healthy human individuals. Here immunoSEQ multiplex PCR was the method, and the copy in TCRdb shows in-frame clones only, minus some. The data contain 2 million to 2.5 million clones, 90% to 96% of them singletons. The sequenced sample was naive CD4+ T cells sorted from blood. Subset given: CD45RA+ positively selected. These receptors all come from a man younger than 35 in good health.

As concerns this clone: Other DNA sequences in the sample encode the same CDR3. This chain links TRBV30 with TRBJ1-2, with D possibly matching TRBD1 (5 bases). The CDR3 is made up of 12 amino acids. Per the germline V gene, CDR1 is GTSNPN and CDR2 is SVGIG (reference sequence). Trimming cost V 1 base and J 7 bases, with 10 bases left between them. The CDR3 is CAWSDRGSGYTF. CDR3 bases: TGTGCCTGGAGTGACCGGGGCTCTGGCTACACCTTC.

The chain uses TRBV7-2 and TRBJ2-1; possible D gene TRBD1, 6 bases. This CDR3 contains 14 residues. CDR1 and CDR2 from the germline V gene are SGHTA and FQGNSA. The germline V and J ends were trimmed by 4 bases and 3 bases, with 10 bases remaining between them. CDR3 nucleotide sequence: TGTGCCAGCAGCTCCCGGGACAACTACAATGAGCAGTTCTTC. It specifies CASSSRDNYNEQFF.

The chain links TRBV2 to TRBJ2-5, with 9 positions matching TRBD2. This CDR3 has 16 residues. V shed 5 bases and J 3 bases; nucleotides not matched to a gene: 10. The V gene's germline CDR1 is SNHLY and CDR2 FYNNEI. Written as DNA, the CDR3 is TGTGCCAGCAGTACCTTAGCGGGAGCGCCGAAAGAGACCCAGTACTTC. As protein: CASSTLAGAPKETQYF. Supplemented by reference TRBV2 and TRBJ2-5, the full variable domain reads EPEVTQTPSHQVTQMGQEVILRCVPISNHLYFYWYRQILGQKVEFLVSFYNNEISEKSEIFDDQFSVERPDGSNFTLKIRSTKLEDSAMYFCASSTLAGAPKETQYFGPGTRLLVL.

The chain is built from TRBV6-5 and TRBJ1-1; D might be TRBD1 (5 bases). The germline V gene encodes CDR1 MNHEY and CDR2 SVGAGI. CDR3 length: 15 residues. The V end was cut by 6 bases, the J end by 5 bases, with 19 bases between. The CDR3: CASSPRAHTGTEAFF. The CDR3 bases are TGTGCCAGCAGCCCCAGGGCCCATACGGGGACTGAAGCTTTCTTT.

Note on this clone: In the same sample, other DNA sequences code for this CDR3. The gene calls are TRBV25-1 and TRBJ1-1, with 7 positions matching TRBD1. V shed 3 bases and J 2 bases; nucleotides not matched to a gene: 3. Germline V gives CDR1 MGHDK, CDR2 SYGVNS. CDR3 length: 14 amino acids. The CDR3 here is CASSETGINTEAFF. As DNA, the CDR3 is TGTGCCAGCAGTGAGACAGGGATAAACACTGAAGCTTTCTTT. The full variable domain, completed using reference TRBV25-1 and TRBJ1-1, is EADIYQTPRYLVIGTGKKITLECSQTMGHDKMYWYQQDPGMELHLIHYSYGVNSTEKGDLSSESTVSRIRTEHFPLTLESARPSHTSQYLCASSETGINTEAFFGQGTRLTVV.

The chain employs TRBV19 and TRBJ2-7; no reliable D call. This CDR3 region has 14 residues. Germline V lookup: CDR1 LNHDA, CDR2 SQIVND (reference sequence). Trimming took off 6 bases at V and 0 bases at J, with 12 bases between the two ends. CDR3 bases: TGTGCCAGTAGCACCCAGGTTGGCTCCTACGAGCAGTACTTC. It translates to CASSTQVGSYEQYF.

The CDR3 loop reads CASSLGTGSNQPQHF. Here the CDR3 DNA reads TGTGCCAGCAGCTTAGGGACAGGGTCTAATCAGCCCCAGCATTTT. This sequence joins TRBV7-9 and TRBJ1-5; 8 nucleotides line up with TRBD1. Germline V gene data show CDR1 as SEHNR and CDR2 as FQNEAQ (reference sequence). The CDR3 length is 15 residues. Unmatched junction bases numbered 3, after V lost 1 base and J lost 4 bases.

About this clone: Other DNA sequences of this sample code for an identical CDR3. This chain connects TRBV5-1 to TRBJ2-3; D gene uncertain. Per germline, CDR1 SGHRS and CDR2 YFSETQ. Trimming took 4 bases from V and 0 from J, leaving 9 bases between them. The CDR3 is 14 amino acids. The CDR3 DNA follows: TGCGCCAGCAGCCGCCTAGGGAGCACAGATACGCAGTATTTT. Protein sequence: CASSRLGSTDTQYF.

This sequence joins TRBV19 and TRBJ1-5, with D possibly TRBD1 on 5 matching bases. Germline lookup yields CDR1 LNHDA and CDR2 SQIVND (reference sequence). V was clipped by 3 bases and J by 1 base, with 13 bases between them. The CDR3 spans 16 residues. The CDR3 region has the DNA TGTGCCAGTAGTATCTCCCCGGGGGTAAGCAATCAGCCCCAGCATTTT. This encodes CASSISPGVSNQPQHF.

The V gene is TRBV6-1, the J gene TRBJ2-1; 8 bases align to TRBD2. V was clipped by 6 bases and J by 0 bases; unmatched bases: 4. Germline V gene lookup returns CDR1 MNHNS and CDR2 SASEGT. CDR3 size: 15 residues. Here the CDR3 reads CASRVSGNSYNEQFF. In DNA form, the CDR3 reads TGTGCCAGCAGGGTTAGCGGGAACTCCTACAATGAGCAGTTCTTC.

This chain connects TRBV6-4 to TRBJ1-5; tentatively, D is TRBD1 (5 bases). Per germline, CDR1 MRHNA and CDR2 SNTAGT. The germline V and J ends were trimmed by 0 bases and 2 bases, with 11 bases remaining between them. The CDR3 is 16 amino acids. DNA of the CDR3: TGTGCCAGCAGTGACTCGAGGGGCCCGGGCAATCAGCCCCAGCATTTT. Translation gives CASSDSRGPGNQPQHF.

On this clone itself: The sample carries other DNA sequences with the same CDR3. The rearrangement uses TRBV27 and TRBJ2-2; the match to TRBD1 covers 9 bases. The length of the CDR3 is 16 residues. Unmatched junction bases numbered 1, after V lost 1 base and J lost 1 base. Germline CDR1 is MNHEY and CDR2 is SMNVEV (reference sequence). In DNA, the CDR3 is TGTGCCAGCAGTTTATTGGGACAGGGGAACACCGGGGAGCTGTTTTTT. This sequence encodes CASSLLGQGNTGELFF.

The chain joins TRBV15 to TRBJ1-1; D is unresolved. The CDR3 runs to 14 residues. The germline gives CDR1 LNHNV, CDR2 YYDKDF (reference sequence). V dropped 0 bases and J dropped 4 bases, with 9 bases sitting between them. This CDR3 reads CATSREPEATEAFF. The CDR3 coding sequence is TGTGCCACCAGCAGAGAGCCCGAAGCCACTGAAGCTTTCTTT.

The chain recombines TRBV9 with TRBJ2-2; TRBD2 aligns across 8 bases. V was clipped by 0 bases and J by 2 bases; unmatched bases: 3. CDR3 length equals 16 residues. Germline V gene sequence: CDR1 SGDLS, CDR2 YYNGEE. The CDR3 DNA reads as TGTGCCAGCAGCGTAGAGGGACTAGTTAACACCGGGGAGCTGTTTTTT. It codes for CASSVEGLVNTGELFF.

This chain joins TRBV14 and TRBJ2-1; D is unresolved. The CDR3 consists of 14 residues. Trimming cost V 4 bases and J 6 bases, with 13 bases left between them. The germline CDR1 and CDR2 sequences are SGHDN and FVKESK. CDR3 bases: TGTGCCAGCAGCCCTTATCTAGGACCCAATGAGCAGTTCTTC. It is translated as CASSPYLGPNEQFF.

This clone was detected only once. CDR3 coding DNA: TGTGCCAGCAGCTTGGGGACTTACCCCAAGTACGAGCAGTACTTC. Its translation is CASSLGTYPKYEQYF. J is TRBJ2-7 and V is TRBV5-5; perhaps TRBD2 as D (5 bases). Per germline, CDR1 SGHKS and CDR2 YYEKEE (reference sequence). The V end was cut by 0 bases, the J end by 4 bases, with 14 bases between. The CDR3 totals 15 residues. Variable domain in full (rest from reference TRBV5-5 and TRBJ2-7): DAGVTQSPTHLIKTRGQQVTLRCSPISGHKSVSWYQQVLGQGPQFIFQYYEKEERGRGNFPDRFSARQFPNYSSELNVNALLLGDSALYLCASSLGTYPKYEQYFGPGTRLTVT.

This clone was recorded a few times. This rearrangement joins TRBV4-1 to TRBJ1-2; D gene unclear. The V gene lost 0 bases and the J gene lost 4 bases, with 6 bases spanning the gap. The CDR3 covers 13 residues. In germline, CDR1 is MGHRA, CDR2 YSYEKL. The CDR3 region has the DNA TGCGCCAGCAGCCAAGATCGGTTCTATGGCTACACCTTC. This sequence encodes CASSQDRFYGYTF.

This clone was counted a single time. This chain links TRBV11-2 with TRBJ2-1; D gene unclear. Trimming took 0 bases from V and 10 from J, leaving 10 bases between them. The CDR3 sequence is 13 residues long. The germline gives CDR1 SGHAT, CDR2 FQNNGV. CDR3 loop: CASSLDPGQEQFF. The CDR3 DNA reads as TGTGCCAGCAGCTTAGATCCTGGCCAGGAGCAGTTCTTC.

Comments on this clone: The sample has other DNA sequences that encode this CDR3 too. The CDR3 loop is CASSLAGLGTDTQYF. For the CDR3, the DNA is TGCGCCAGCAGCTTGGCAGGGTTGGGAACAGATACGCAGTATTTT. V is TRBV5-1 and J is TRBJ2-3; D might be TRBD1 (5 bases). Germline V gene data show CDR1 as SGHRS and CDR2 as YFSETQ. There are 15 residues in the CDR3. V gave up 0 bases and J gave up 3 bases, with 11 bases separating them.

The chain is built from TRBV7-9 and TRBJ2-3; a weak D match, TRBD2 (6 bases). The CDR3 runs to 13 residues. Germline CDR1 SEHNR, CDR2 FQNEAQ (reference sequence). Trimming removed 3 bases at V and 6 bases at J, with 10 bases between. Written as DNA, the CDR3 is TGTGCCAGCAGCTTCGGGGGTGGTGATACGCAGTATTTT. It codes for CASSFGGGDTQYF.

The chain has TRBV6-9 and TRBJ2-7; perhaps D is TRBD1 or TRBD2 (6 bases each). V was shortened by 4 bases and J by 3 bases, with 16 bases between the two germline ends. The CDR3 consists of 15 residues. Germline CDR1 is MNHGY and CDR2 is SVAAGI. The CDR3 reads CASSSAAGEVYEQYF. In DNA form, the CDR3 reads TGTGCCAGCAGTTCCGCCGCAGGGGAGGTCTACGAGCAGTACTTC.

The rearrangement links TRBV6-6 to TRBJ1-2, with D tentatively TRBD1 (5 bases). Germline V CDR1 and CDR2: MNHNY, SVGAGI (reference sequence). The CDR3 extends over 15 amino acids. V was shortened by 5 bases and J by 1 base, with 14 bases between the two germline ends. CDR3 region: CASSQTLDINYGYTF. DNA for the CDR3: TGTGCCAGCAGTCAAACTTTGGACATTAACTATGGCTACACCTTC.

To note about this clone: This CDR3 is also generated by other DNA sequences in the sample. The genes are TRBV30 and TRBJ2-5; D remains unclear. Germline lookup yields CDR1 GTSNPN and CDR2 SVGIG (reference sequence). The CDR3 contains 11 residues. With 0 bases removed from V and 5 bases from J, the gap between germline ends came to 4 bases. CDR3 bases: TGTGCCTGGAGTGTTTTGGAGACCCAGTACTTC. Its protein is CAWSVLETQYF.

The chain is built from TRBV10-3 and TRBJ2-2, with 9 positions matching TRBD1. This CDR3 is built from 15 residues. Per germline, CDR1 ENHRY and CDR2 SYGVKD. V trimming: 5 bases; J trimming: 0 bases; junction bases outside the gene matches: 1. CDR3 sequence reads: CAISTGGTNTGELFF. CDR3 nucleotides: TGTGCCATCAGTACAGGGGGCACGAACACCGGGGAGCTGTTTTTT.

This clone has just a few counts. DNA for the CDR3: TGTGCCTGGAGTGTAATAACTCGAGGTGAAGCTTTCTTT. Protein product: CAWSVITRGEAFF. This chain joins TRBV30 and TRBJ1-1; D gene ambiguous. Germline loops: CDR1 GTSNPN, CDR2 SVGIG (reference sequence). The CDR3 is 13 amino acids. Trimming removed 0 bases at V and 7 bases at J, with 12 bases between.

The chain combines TRBV6-6 with TRBJ2-5; 8 nucleotides match TRBD2. V was clipped by 7 bases and J by 5 bases; unmatched bases: 9. The germline CDR1 and CDR2 sequences are MNHNY and SVGAGI (reference sequence). This CDR3 contains 14 residues. The CDR3 loop is CASTPGLVLETQYF. CDR3 sequence (DNA): TGTGCCAGCACGCCGGGACTAGTTCTGGAGACCCAGTACTTC.

About this clone itself: The same CDR3 can be traced to other DNA sequences in this sample. V and J are TRBV7-2 and TRBJ2-7, with TRBD2 matching over 7 bases. Trimming removed 4 bases from V and 0 bases from J; junction bases left unmatched: 3. The length of the CDR3 is 14 residues. Looked up from germline, CDR1 is SGHTA and CDR2 is FQGNSA. The CDR3 DNA reads TGTGCCAGCAGCTCTAGCGGTTCCTCCTACGAGCAGTACTTC. Protein sequence: CASSSSGSSYEQYF. Based on the CDR3 plus reference TRBV7-2 and TRBJ2-7, the full variable domain is GAGVSQSPSNKVTEKGKDVELRCDPISGHTALYWYRQSLGQGLEFLIYFQGNSAPDKSGLPSDRFSAERTGGSVSTLTIQRTQQEDSAVYLCASSSSGSSYEQYFGPGTRLTVT.